The T cell receptor (beta chain) described here comes from a study of CD8+ T cells in alopecia areata. General study results and limits: Especially in alopecia totalis/universalis, lesional scalp showed greater clonality than normal scalp did. While tofacitinib was given, many expanded lesional clones persisted in scalp and blood.

Treatment: oral pan-JAK inhibitor, 5-10 mg twice daily. From alopecia areata patients, lesional scalp punch biopsies and peripheral blood were collected. Extracted RNA was reverse transcribed, and the resulting cDNA served as sequencing template. This table comes from immunoSEQ multiplex PCR, and its TCRdb copy is limited to in-frame clones, with some not included. Of hundreds of thousands of clones listed, less than 45% were seen once; the top ten hold roughly 0.5%. This CDR3 spans 13 amino acids. CDR1 and CDR2 from the germline V gene are KGHSH and LQKENI. V lost 5 bases to trimming and J lost 3 bases, with 10 bases between them. On this clone: As yet, its antigen is unknown.

The genes are TRBV18 and TRBJ1-1, with D possibly being TRBD1 (5 bases). The sample in question was CD4+ T cells sorted from blood, obtained around week 31, from a patient treated with tofacitinib. This receptor was identified in a human donor with alopecia areata. The CDR3 spells CASSGARDTEAFF. The CDR3, as DNA: TGTGCCAGCTCAGGGGCCAGGGACACTGAAGCTTTCTTT.